This T cell receptor (beta chain) was found in a study of identifying expanded T cells in peripheral blood. V lost 3 bases, J lost 1 base, and 3 bases lay in between. Germline V lookup: CDR1 SGHTA, CDR2 FQGNSA. This CDR3 spans 12 amino acids. General study results and limits: Approximately 1.1 clones differed between technical replicates, versus approximately 17 and 20 over time.

No infections or other immune events were documented during collection. Only in-frame clones appear in the TCRdb table, and some are missing; sequencing was by immunoSEQ multiplex PCR. Among around 100,000 clones listed, over 80% were seen once. As for this clone: Its antigen remains unknown.

The material sequenced was blood. The sequence derives from a person between 18 and 75 years old in good health. The chain employs TRBV7-2 and TRBJ1-1; D ambiguous. This CDR3 is CASSFGNTEAFF. CDR3 in DNA: TGTGCCAGCAGCTTCGGGAACACTGAAGCTTTCTTT.